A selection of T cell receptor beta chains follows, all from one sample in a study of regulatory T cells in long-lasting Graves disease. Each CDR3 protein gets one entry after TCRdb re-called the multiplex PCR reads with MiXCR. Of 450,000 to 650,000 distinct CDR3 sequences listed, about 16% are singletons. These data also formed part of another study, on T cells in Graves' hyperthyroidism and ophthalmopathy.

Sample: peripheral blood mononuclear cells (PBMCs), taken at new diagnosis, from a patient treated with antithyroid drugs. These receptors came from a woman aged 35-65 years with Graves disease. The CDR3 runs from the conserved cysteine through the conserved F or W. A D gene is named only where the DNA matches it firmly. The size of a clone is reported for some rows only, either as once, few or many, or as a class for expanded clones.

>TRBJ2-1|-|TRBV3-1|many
TGTGCCAGCCAAGCGGGGACATTCTCCTACAATGAGCAGTTCTTC
CASQAGTFSYNEQFF
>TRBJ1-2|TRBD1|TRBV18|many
TGTGCCAGCTCACCTTCACAGGGGGCTTCAATCAATGGCTACACCTTC
CASSPSQGASINGYTF
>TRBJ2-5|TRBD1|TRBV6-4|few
TGTGCCACGTCGAGGGGGCTTGGAGAGACCCAGTACTTC
CATSRGLGETQYF
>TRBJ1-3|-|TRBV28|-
TGTGCCAGCAGTATCCGGACAGTCCCTGGAAACACCATATATTTT
CASSIRTVPGNTIYF
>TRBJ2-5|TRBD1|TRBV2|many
TGTGCCAGCAGACTAGACAGGGAAGAGACCCAGTACTTC
CASRLDREETQYF
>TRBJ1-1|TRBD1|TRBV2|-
TGTGCCAGCAACGAAGACAGGGTGAAGACTGAAGCTTTCTTT
CASNEDRVKTEAFF
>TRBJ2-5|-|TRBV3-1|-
TGTGCCAGCAGCCAAGATAGGGGGACCCAGTACTTC
CASSQDRGTQYF
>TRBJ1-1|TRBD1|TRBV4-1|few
TGCGCCAGCAGCCGAATCGACAGGGCGACTGAAGCTTTCTTT
CASSRIDRATEAFF
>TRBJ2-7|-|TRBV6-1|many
TGTGCCAGCAGCGGGCGGACCTACGAGGGGCAGTACTTC
CASSGRTYEGQYF
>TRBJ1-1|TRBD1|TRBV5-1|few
TGCGCCAGCACCCAGGGGGACTGGGAGTTTCGTGCCACTGAAGCTTTCTTT
CASTQGDWEFRATEAFF
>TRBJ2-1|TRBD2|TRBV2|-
TGTGCCAGCGTGCTTAACCGAGCGGGGGGAGCTGGTGAGCAGTTCTTC
CASVLNRAGGAGEQFF